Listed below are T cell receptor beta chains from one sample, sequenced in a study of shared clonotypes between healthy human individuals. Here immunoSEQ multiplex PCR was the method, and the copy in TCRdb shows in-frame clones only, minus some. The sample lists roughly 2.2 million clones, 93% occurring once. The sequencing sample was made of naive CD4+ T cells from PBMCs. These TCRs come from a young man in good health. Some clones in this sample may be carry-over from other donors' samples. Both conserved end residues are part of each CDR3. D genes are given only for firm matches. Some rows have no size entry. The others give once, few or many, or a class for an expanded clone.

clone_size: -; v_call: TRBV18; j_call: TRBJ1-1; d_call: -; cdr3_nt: TGTGCCAGCTCACCACCGAGCCGGACTGAAGCTTTCTTT; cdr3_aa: CASSPPSRTEAFF
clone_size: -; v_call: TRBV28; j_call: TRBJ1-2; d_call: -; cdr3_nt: TGTGCACTTCAGAGGGTGGACTATGGCTACACCTTC; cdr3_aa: CALQRVDYGYTF
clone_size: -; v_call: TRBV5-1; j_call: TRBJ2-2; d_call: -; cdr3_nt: TGCGCCTCCCAAGCTCCGTCCGGACCCCCTGGGTCCGGGGAGCTGTTTTTT; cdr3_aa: CASQAPSGPPGSGELFF
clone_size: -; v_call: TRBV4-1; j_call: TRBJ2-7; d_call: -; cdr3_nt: TGCGCCAGCAGCCACCCCCCCGGCGGAGTTTATGAGCAGTACTTC; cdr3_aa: CASSHPPGGVYEQYF
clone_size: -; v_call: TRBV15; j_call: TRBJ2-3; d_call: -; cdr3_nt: TGTGCCACCAGCAAAAGGACCCTGGGGACAGATACGCAGTATTTT; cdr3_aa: CATSKRTLGTDTQYF
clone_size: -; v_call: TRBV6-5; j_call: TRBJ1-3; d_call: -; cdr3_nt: TGTGCCAGCGGTCGAGGACGTAACTCTGGAAACACCATATATTTT; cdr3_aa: CASGRGRNSGNTIYF
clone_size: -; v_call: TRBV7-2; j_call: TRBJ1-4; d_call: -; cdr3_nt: TGTGCCAGCAGCTCCGGGACTCCGTCTGTAGAACTGTTTTTT; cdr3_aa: CASSSGTPSVELFF
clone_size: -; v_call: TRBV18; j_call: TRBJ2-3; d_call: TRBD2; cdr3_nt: TGTGCCAGCTCACTGGGACTAGCGGGAACCGATACGCAGTATTTT; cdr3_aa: CASSLGLAGTDTQYF
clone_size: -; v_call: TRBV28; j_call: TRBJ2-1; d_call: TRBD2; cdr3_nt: TGTGCCAGCAGTCCAACTAGCGGGGCCCACAATGAGCAGTTCTTC; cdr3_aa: CASSPTSGAHNEQFF
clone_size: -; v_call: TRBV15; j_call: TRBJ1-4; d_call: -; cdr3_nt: TGTGCCACCAGCCCCCGGGGCGAAGGTGAAAAACTGTTTTTT; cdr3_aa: CATSPRGEGEKLFF
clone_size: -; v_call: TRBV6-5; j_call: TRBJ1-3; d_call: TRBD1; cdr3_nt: TGTGCCAGCAGCTTCAGGGGGGCTGGAAACACCATATATTTT; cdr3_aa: CASSFRGAGNTIYF
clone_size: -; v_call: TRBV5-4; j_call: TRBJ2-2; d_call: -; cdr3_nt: TGTGCCAGCAGCCCAATCGGCAGAGGGAACACCGGGGAGCTGTTTTTT; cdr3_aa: CASSPIGRGNTGELFF
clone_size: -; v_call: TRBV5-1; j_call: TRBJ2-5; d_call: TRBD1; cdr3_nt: TGCGCCAGTCAAACAGGGGGCAATCGTGGAGAGACCCAGTACTTC; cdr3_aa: CASQTGGNRGETQYF
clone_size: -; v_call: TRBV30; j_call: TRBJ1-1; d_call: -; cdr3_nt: TGTGCCTGGAGTGTACCCCGGGGGCTGAACACTGAAGCTTTCTTT; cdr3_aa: CAWSVPRGLNTEAFF
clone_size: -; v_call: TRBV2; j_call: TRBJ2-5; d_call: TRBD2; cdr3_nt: TGTGCCAGCAGTGGAGGACCCGGACTAGCGGGAGGGCATGGGGGCGGAGGAGAGACCCAGTACTTC; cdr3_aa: CASSGGPGLAGGHGGGGETQYF
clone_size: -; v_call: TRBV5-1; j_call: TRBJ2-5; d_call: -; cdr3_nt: TGCGCCAGCAGCTGGCCCCAAGAGACCCAGTACTTC; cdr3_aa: CASSWPQETQYF
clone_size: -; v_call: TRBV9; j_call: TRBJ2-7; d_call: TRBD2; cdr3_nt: TGTGCCAGCAGCGTAGAGTCTAGCGGGAGGGTCGAGCAGTACTTC; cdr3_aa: CASSVESSGRVEQYF
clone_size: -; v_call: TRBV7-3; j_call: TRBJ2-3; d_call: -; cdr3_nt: TGTGCCAGCAGCCCGCAGAAGGGGGGCACAGATACGCAGTATTTT; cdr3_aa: CASSPQKGGTDTQYF
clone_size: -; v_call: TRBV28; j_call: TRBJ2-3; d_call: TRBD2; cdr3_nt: TGTGCCAGCAGTACAACAGGAGCGGGAGGAGGAGATACGCAGTATTTT; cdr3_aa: CASSTTGAGGGDTQYF
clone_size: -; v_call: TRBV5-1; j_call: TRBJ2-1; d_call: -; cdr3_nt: TGCGCCAGCAGCCCGCAGGCAGGGTCATACAATGAGCAGTTCTTC; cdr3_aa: CASSPQAGSYNEQFF
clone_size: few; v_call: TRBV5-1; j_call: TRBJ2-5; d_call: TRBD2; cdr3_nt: TGCGCCAGCACCAGCGGGAGTGGAGAGACCCAGTACTTC; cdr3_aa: CASTSGSGETQYF
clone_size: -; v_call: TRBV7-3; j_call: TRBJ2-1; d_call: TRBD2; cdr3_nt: TGTGCCAGCAGCGCGCTAGCGGGAGCTACAAATGAGCAGTTCTTC; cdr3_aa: CASSALAGATNEQFF
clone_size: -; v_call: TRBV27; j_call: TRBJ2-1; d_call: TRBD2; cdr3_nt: TGTGCCAGCAGTTTTAGGCTAGCGGGAGGGTGGTATGAGCAGTTCTTC; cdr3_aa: CASSFRLAGGWYEQFF
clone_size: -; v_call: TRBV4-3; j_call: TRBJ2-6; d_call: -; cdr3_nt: TGCGCCAGCAGCCAAGATTCTCCCCGAAGGGGACTTGGGGCCAACGTCCTGACTTTC; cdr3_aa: CASSQDSPRRGLGANVLTF
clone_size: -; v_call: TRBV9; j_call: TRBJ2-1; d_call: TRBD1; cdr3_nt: TGTGCCAGCAGCGTATCTACAGGGGTGTACAATGAGCAGTTCTTC; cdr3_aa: CASSVSTGVYNEQFF
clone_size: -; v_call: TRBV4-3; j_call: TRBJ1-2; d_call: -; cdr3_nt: TGCGCCAGCAGCCAAGGACCCAGGGCAGGGAGAGAAATCTATGGCTACACCTTC; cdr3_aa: CASSQGPRAGREIYGYTF
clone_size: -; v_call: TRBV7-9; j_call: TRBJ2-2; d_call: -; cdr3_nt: TGTGCCAGCAGCCAATCAATGAACACCGGGGAGCTGTTTTTT; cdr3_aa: CASSQSMNTGELFF
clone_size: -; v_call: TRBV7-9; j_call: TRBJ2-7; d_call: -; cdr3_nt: TGTGCCAGCAGCTTCGGGTCACTCTACGAGCAGTACTTC; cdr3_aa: CASSFGSLYEQYF
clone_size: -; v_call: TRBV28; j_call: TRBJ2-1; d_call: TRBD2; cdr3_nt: TGTGCCAGCAGTTCGACTAGCGGGAGGCGATCCTACAATGAGCAGTTCTTC; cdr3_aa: CASSSTSGRRSYNEQFF
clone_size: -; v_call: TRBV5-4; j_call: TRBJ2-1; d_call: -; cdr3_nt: TGTGCCAGCAGCTTAGCGGCTCCTACCTACAATGAGCAGTTCTTC; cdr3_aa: CASSLAAPTYNEQFF
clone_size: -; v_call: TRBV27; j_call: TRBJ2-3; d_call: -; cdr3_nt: TGTGCCAGCAGTTGGTCCGCGGACACAGATACGCAGTATTTT; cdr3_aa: CASSWSADTDTQYF
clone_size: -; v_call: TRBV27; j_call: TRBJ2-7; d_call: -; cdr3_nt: TGTGCCAGCAGTCCCCACTCTCAGCGGGAGCAGTACTTC; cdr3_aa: CASSPHSQREQYF
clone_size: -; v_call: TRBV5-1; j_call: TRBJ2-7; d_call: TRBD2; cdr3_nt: TGCGCCAGCACTACCGGGGGGACTAGCTACCACGAGCAGTACTTC; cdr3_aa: CASTTGGTSYHEQYF
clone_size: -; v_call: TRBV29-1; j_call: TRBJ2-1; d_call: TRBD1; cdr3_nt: TGCAGCGTTTCCCTCTCGAATCGACAGGGTCGGAATGAGCAGTTCTTC; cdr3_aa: CSVSLSNRQGRNEQFF
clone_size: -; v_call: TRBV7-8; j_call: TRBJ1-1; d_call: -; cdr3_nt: TGTGCCAGCAGCTTTGAAGCGGGCAGGACGGCTTTCTTT; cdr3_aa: CASSFEAGRTAFF
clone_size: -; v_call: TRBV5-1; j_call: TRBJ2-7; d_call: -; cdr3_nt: TGCGCCAGCAGCTTGGAGGTAGCTGCCTACGAGCAGTACTTC; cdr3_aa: CASSLEVAAYEQYF
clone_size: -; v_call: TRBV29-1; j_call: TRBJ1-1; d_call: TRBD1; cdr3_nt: TGCAGCGCTAAGACAGGGGGTGGTACTGAAGCTTTCTTT; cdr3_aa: CSAKTGGGTEAFF
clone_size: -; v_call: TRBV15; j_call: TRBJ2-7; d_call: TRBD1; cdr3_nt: TGTGCCACCAGCACACGACAGGGGGCAGTGGGCGAGCAGTACTTC; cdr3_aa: CATSTRQGAVGEQYF
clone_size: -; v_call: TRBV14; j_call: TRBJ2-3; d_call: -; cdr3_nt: TGTGCCAGCAGCCACCCATTGCCTGCTACGCAGTATTTT; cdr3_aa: CASSHPLPATQYF
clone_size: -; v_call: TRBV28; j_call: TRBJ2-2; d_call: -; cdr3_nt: TGTGCCAGCAGGCCCACCAGGATCACCGGGGAGCTGTTTTTT; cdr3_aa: CASRPTRITGELFF
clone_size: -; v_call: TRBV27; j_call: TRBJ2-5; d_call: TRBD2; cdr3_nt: TGTGCCAGCAGCCGGACTAGCGGGAGCCCCGGGGAGACCCAGTACTTC; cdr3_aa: CASSRTSGSPGETQYF
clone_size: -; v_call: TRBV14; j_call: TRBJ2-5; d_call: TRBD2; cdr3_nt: TGTGCCAGCAGCCAACCACACCCTCTACTAGCGGGAAGACAAGAGACCCAGTACTTC; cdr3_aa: CASSQPHPLLAGRQETQYF
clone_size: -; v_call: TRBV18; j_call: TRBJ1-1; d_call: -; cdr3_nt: TGTGCCAGCTCCCTGTTACAGGGCTCTGGGAACACTGAAGCTTTCTTT; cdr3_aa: CASSLLQGSGNTEAFF
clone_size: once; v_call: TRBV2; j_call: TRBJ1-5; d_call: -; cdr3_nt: TGTGCCAGCAGTGAAAGGACCGAGGATCAGCCCCAGCATTTT; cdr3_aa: CASSERTEDQPQHF
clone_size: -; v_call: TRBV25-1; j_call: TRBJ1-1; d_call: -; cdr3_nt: TGTGCCAGCAGAGATAGGGGGGCCTTCTTAAACACTGAAGCTTTCTTT; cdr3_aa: CASRDRGAFLNTEAFF
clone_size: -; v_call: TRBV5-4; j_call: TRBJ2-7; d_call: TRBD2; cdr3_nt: TGTGCCAGCAGCCGTAGCGGGAGGAGCTCCTACGAGCAGTACTTC; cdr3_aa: CASSRSGRSSYEQYF
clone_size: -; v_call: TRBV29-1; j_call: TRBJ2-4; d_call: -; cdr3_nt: TGCAGCGTGGAGACAGGCGGTATTGGGGCCAAAAACATTCAGTACTTC; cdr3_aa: CSVETGGIGAKNIQYF
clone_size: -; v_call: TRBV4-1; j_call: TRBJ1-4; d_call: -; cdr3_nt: TGCGCCAGCAGCCAAGATCCGGCCCGGGGCCCTGCAACTAATGAAAAACTGTTTTTT; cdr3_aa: CASSQDPARGPATNEKLFF
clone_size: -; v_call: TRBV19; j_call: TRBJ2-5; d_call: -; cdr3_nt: TGTGCCAGTACCTTCGGGGAGACCCAGTACTTC; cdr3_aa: CASTFGETQYF
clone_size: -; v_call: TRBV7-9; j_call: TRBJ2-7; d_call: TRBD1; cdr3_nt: TGTGCCAGCAGCCAAGGACAGGGGGTGGACTACGAGCAGTACTTC; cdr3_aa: CASSQGQGVDYEQYF
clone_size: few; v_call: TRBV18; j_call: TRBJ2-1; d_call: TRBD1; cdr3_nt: TGTGCCAGCTCAACCGGGACAGGGGGCGATGAGCAGTTCTTC; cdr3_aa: CASSTGTGGDEQFF